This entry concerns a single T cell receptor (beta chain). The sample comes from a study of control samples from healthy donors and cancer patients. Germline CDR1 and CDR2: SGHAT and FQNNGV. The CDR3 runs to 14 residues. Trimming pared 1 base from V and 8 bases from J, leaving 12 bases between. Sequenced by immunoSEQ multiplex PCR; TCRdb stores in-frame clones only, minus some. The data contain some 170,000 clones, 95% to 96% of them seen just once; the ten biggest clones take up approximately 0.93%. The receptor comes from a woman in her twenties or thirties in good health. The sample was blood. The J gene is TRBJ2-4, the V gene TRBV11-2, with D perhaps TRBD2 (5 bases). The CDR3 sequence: CASSLAFSGDIQYF. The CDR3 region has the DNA TGTGCCAGCAGCTTAGCTTTCTCCGGGGACATTCAGTACTTC.